Here is one TCR beta chain with its context. Treatment of any kind had been given to no patient before thyroid surgery. Via MiXCR, TCRdb re-called the PCR reads. The sample has thousands of clones, approximately 40% seen once. The sample belongs to a study of metastatic and nonmetastatic thyroid tumors. Study-wide background: Repertoire comparisons spanned blood and tumor or nodule tissue from malignant and benign thyroid patients.

This CDR3 is built from 19 residues. V lost 5 bases and J lost 2, with 27 bases in between. The germline V gene encodes CDR1 ENHRY and CDR2 SYGVKD. This sequence originates from a female donor with papillary thyroid cancer or a benign thyroid nodule (not recorded which). Some clones in this sample may be carry-over from other donors' samples. The chain recombines TRBV10-3 with TRBJ1-2, with D uncertain. The sequenced material came from adjacent normal tissue. DNA for the CDR3: TGTGCCATCAGTAAGCCGATACCGAATTACAGACGCCAAAACTATGGCTACACCTTC. Protein sequence: CAISKPIPNYRRQNYGYTF.